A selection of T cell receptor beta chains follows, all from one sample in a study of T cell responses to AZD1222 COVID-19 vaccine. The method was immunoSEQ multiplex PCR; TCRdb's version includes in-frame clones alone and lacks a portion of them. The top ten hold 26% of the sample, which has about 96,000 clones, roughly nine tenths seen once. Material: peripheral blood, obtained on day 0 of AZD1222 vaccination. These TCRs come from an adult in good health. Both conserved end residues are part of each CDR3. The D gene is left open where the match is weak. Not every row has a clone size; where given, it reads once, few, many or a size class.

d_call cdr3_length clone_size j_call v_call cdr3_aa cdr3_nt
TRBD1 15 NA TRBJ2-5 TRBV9 CASSVGQGERETQYF TGTGCCAGCAGCGTAGGGCAGGGGGAAAGAGAGACCCAGTACTTC
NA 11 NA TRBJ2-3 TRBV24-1 CATSLKATQYF TGTGCCACCAGTTTAAAAGCTACGCAGTATTTT
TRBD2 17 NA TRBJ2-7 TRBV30 CAWRQRPGLAGSYEQYF TGTGCCTGGAGGCAACGTCCGGGACTAGCGGGCTCCTACGAGCAGTACTTC
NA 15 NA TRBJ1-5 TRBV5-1 CASSLAGVTNQPQHF TGCGCCAGCAGCTTGGCAGGGGTCACCAATCAGCCCCAGCATTTT
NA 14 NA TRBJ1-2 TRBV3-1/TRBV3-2 CASSQNPGNYGYTF TGTGCCAGCAGTCAGAACCCCGGGAACTATGGCTACACCTTC
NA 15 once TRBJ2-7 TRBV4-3 CASSQEGADAYEQYF TGCGCCAGCAGCCAAGAGGGGGCGGATGCCTACGAGCAGTACTTC
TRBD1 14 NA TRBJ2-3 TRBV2 CASQGGTSTDTQYF TGTGCCAGCCAAGGGGGCACTAGCACAGATACGCAGTATTTT
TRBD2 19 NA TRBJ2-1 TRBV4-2 CASSQDRTSGGERGNEQFF TGTGCCAGCAGCCAAGATAGGACTAGCGGGGGGGAAAGGGGCAATGAGCAGTTCTTC
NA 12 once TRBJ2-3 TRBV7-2 CASSLAIDTQYF TGTGCCAGCAGCTTAGCGATAGATACGCAGTATTTT
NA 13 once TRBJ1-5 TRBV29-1 CSVAQQYNQPQHF TGCAGCGTTGCTCAACAGTACAATCAGCCCCAGCATTTT
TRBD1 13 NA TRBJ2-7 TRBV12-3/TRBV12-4 CASSPGQGGVQYF TGTGCCAGCAGTCCGGGACAGGGAGGCGTTCAGTACTTC
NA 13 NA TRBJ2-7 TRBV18 CASSPSGVNEQYF TGTGCCAGCTCACCGTCAGGGGTCAACGAGCAGTACTTC
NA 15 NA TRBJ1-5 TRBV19 CASSVSWNSNQPQHF TGTGCCAGTAGTGTTTCATGGAACAGCAATCAGCCCCAGCATTTT
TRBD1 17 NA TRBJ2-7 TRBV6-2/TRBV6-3 CASSYSIGTGISYEQYF TGTGCCAGCAGTTACTCGATCGGGACAGGGATCTCCTACGAGCAGTACTTC
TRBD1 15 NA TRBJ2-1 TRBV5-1 CASSFTGGAPNEQFF TGCGCCAGCAGCTTTACAGGGGGCGCGCCGAATGAGCAGTTCTTC
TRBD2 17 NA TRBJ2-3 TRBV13 CASSLARTSGREGTQYF TGTGCCAGCAGCTTAGCCCGGACTAGCGGGAGGGAAGGTACGCAGTATTTT
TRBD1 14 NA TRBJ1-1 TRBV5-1 CASSPDRGRTEAFF TGCGCCAGCAGCCCAGACAGGGGGCGAACTGAAGCTTTCTTT
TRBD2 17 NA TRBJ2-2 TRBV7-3 CASSLRLAGGGTGELFF TGTGCCAGCAGCTTGAGACTAGCGGGAGGAGGTACCGGGGAGCTGTTTTTT
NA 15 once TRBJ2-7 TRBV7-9 CASSSTRRGSYEQYF TGTGCCAGCAGCTCTACCCGTAGGGGCTCCTACGAGCAGTACTTC
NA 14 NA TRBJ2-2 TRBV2 CASSTQGTTGELFF TGTGCCAGCAGTACCCAGGGGACCACCGGGGAGCTGTTTTTT
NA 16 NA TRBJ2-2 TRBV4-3 CASSQGPALNTGELFF TGCGCCAGCAGCCAAGGTCCAGCACTGAACACCGGGGAGCTGTTTTTT
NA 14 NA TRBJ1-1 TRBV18 CASSPEAGNTEAFF TGTGCCAGCTCACCGGAGGCCGGGAACACTGAAGCTTTCTTT
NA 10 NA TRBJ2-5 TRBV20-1 CSASKETQYF TGCAGTGCTAGCAAAGAGACCCAGTACTTC
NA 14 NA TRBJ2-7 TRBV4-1 CASSQGLARYEQYF TGCGCCAGCAGCCAAGGCCTAGCCCGCTACGAGCAGTACTTC
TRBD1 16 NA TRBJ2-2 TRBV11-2 CASSSLVQGANGELFF TGTGCCAGCAGCTCACTCGTCCAGGGGGCCAACGGGGAGCTGTTTTTT
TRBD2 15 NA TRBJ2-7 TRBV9 CASSVVGGSSYEQYF TGTGCCAGCAGCGTAGTCGGGGGGAGCTCCTACGAGCAGTACTTC
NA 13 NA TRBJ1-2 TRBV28 CASSLAGWYGYTF TGTGCCAGCAGTTTAGCAGGGTGGTATGGCTACACCTTC